This TCR beta chain was found in a study of shared clonotypes between healthy human individuals (dated by TCRdb to 2018 to 2020). Broadly, across the study: The cohort comprised a couple of women and a few men aged 18 to 49 years. For each donor, CD4 naive and CD4 memory were each run on three plates, CD8 naive on two plates, and CD8 memory on one plate. To estimate repertoire size and how much clonotype sharing occurs between individuals, the study deeply sequenced the blood TCR repertoires of five healthy adults. Libraries were prepared and TCR repertoires were sequenced by different laboratories using diverse techniques, in order to increase sequencing depth and limit assay-specific biases. Leukapheresis yielded between about 0.85 and 9 billion PBMCs per donor. Paper-wide results and their limitations: Sampling was restricted to blood, and TCR repertoires in tissues likely differ from the TCR repertoires found in blood. The small number of donors limited the genetic and exposure-history diversity represented. Clonotypes shared by all four sorted-subset donors showed higher generation probabilities than non-shared clonotypes. Across several donors, approximately 4.9% of naive CD4, approximately 4% of naive CD8, under 2.5% of memory CD4, and about 0.4% of memory CD8 clonotypes were shared. Pairwise subsampling indicated that sequencing depth was expected to affect the degree of clonotype sharing among donors. Larger estimated clonotype richness was generally found for naive subsets than for memory subsets. Even with the large sequencing depth, rarefaction of the sorted-subset datasets indicated that sequencing was incomplete.

The CDR3 goes from the cysteine to the phenylalanine over 15 residues. This entry keeps only the CDR3 DNA: 45 bases, framed from base 1. Germline trimming: 3 bases from V, 0 bases from J; junction bases outside gene matches: 2. The germline V gene specifies SNHLY as CDR1 and FYNNEI as CDR2. The donors were healthy, HIV-negative adults who had no recently reported acute infections or vaccinations. All donors were Caucasian adults living in Nashville, Tennessee, USA. Magnetic negative selection was used to enrich CD4+ T cells, after which naive cells were positively selected on CD45RA and the negative fraction became the memory subset. Blood was obtained by leukapheresis, after which PBMCs were separated by Ficoll-Histopaque density gradient centrifugation and cryopreserved in liquid nitrogen vapor phase. Analytical flow cytometry was used to check the purity and quantity of each magnetically sorted T cell population. Each sorted fraction had its genomic DNA isolated and then quantified by UV absorbance on a Nanodrop 2000c.

In the case of this clone: It has no known antigen specificity. Within one base of it there is no much larger clone, and no base qualities were kept.

Using the deep immunoSEQ assay, TCR CDR3 regions were amplified from genomic DNA by multiplex PCR. Extracted genomic DNA from each cell subset was distributed evenly across all wells of several immunoSEQ 96-well plates, and each plate was treated as a replicate. Each replicate PCR for sorted subsets received approximately 200 ng genomic DNA, equal to tens of thousands of T cell genomes. Purified libraries were quantified with a Qubit 3.0 fluorometer, sized on a Bioanalyzer 2100, and re-quantified with the KAPA Library Quantification kit. Every immunoSEQ 96-well plate was sequenced on a dedicated single-read 150-cycle Illumina NextSeq 550 flow cell. In the source study's methods: The immunoSEQ output contained only junctional sequences without quality scores, so filtering could not match that applied to full-length reads. To assign V/J genes and CDR3, sequences were annotated against IMGT germline references using PyIR, a Python wrapper for IgBLAST v1.9. Reads were filtered out if the reads had weak V/J assignments (E-value above 1e-6), no CDR3, stop codons, out-of-frame junctions, or ambiguous translated residues. V3J clonotypes were defined as sequences sharing the same inferred V gene, J gene, and CDR3 amino acid sequence. To compute the percentage overlap between repertoires, the number of shared unique clonotypes was divided by the size of the smaller repertoire. RTK rarefaction, the Chao1 estimator, and Recon v2.1 estimates of unobserved clonotypes were used to assess repertoire richness. OLGA was used to compute generation probabilities for all TCRbeta clonotypes that the gDNA method yielded from a handful of donors. TCRdb retrieved this table from immuneACCESS and kept in-frame rearrangements only. Not all clones are present; in checked studies, unresolved V genes account for under half, and no reason is known for the remainder. Clonal size and the V and J genes are those of that table, whereas D and trimming came from the DNA. For this sample the table gives 2 million or so clones, of which 85% to 95% were detected only once. The ten largest clones capture 0.1% to 0.15% of the sample.

Here the chain combines TRBV2 and TRBJ2-1; TRBD2 lines up with 7 middle nucleotides. Sequences were obtained from naive CD4+ T cells sorted from blood. The cell subset or site label, read with the paper, signifies: CD45RA+ positively selected. This clonotype originated in a young man in good health. The DNA reads TGTGCCAGCAGTGAGGGCGGGAGCTCCTACAATGAGCAGTTCTTC. Its coded protein is CASSEGGSSYNEQFF.